The text below deals with one TCR beta chain. Its antigen is as yet unknown. One entry per CDR3 protein results from TCRdb running MiXCR on the multiplex PCR reads. The sample lists 200,000 to 300,000 distinct CDR3 sequences, over 30% occurring once. The germline V and J ends were trimmed by 0 bases and 8 bases, with 19 bases remaining between them. The CDR3 runs 16 residues. The V gene's germline CDR1 is SGDLS and CDR2 YYNGEE. Axillary draining lymph nodes of breast cancer patients supplied the node samples. These data belong to a study of breast tumors, draining lymph nodes, adjacent tissues. Study-level results: Compared with basal-like, luminal-like tumors shared significantly more repertoire with nontumor tissue. Tumor TCR diversity was below lymph nodes but above nontumor tissue.

Sequencing used axillary lymph node tissue. The TCR was taken from a female donor with breast cancer. Some clones in this sample may be carry-over from other donors' samples. The chain employs TRBV9 and TRBJ2-3; D is perhaps TRBD2 (7 bases). The CDR3 protein is CASSVETGGLPATQYF. The DNA of the CDR3 is TGTGCCAGCAGCGTAGAGACGGGGGGCCTCCCAGCTACGCAGTATTTT.